The clone carrying this TCR beta chain was found many times. This record comes from a study of T cells in Graves' hyperthyroidism and ophthalmopathy. Using RNA transcripts as the source, TCR beta CDR3 regions were amplified. The HTBI primer set drove a first-round RT-PCR of the TCR CDR3. TCRdb re-called the multiplex PCR reads through MiXCR, storing one row per CDR3 protein. The sample has hundreds of thousands of distinct CDR3 sequences, 12% to 15% seen once; the top ten hold roughly 10%. It was considered stable Graves' hyperthyroidism when ophthalmopathy did not progress within 18 months. The germline CDR1 and CDR2 sequences are MNHNS and SASEGT. After removal of 11 bases from V and 5 bases from J, the junction contained 14 bases not matched to a gene. This CDR3 has 14 residues.

The receptor was derived from a woman younger than 35 with Graves' hyperthyroidism. Input material: blood. The chain carries TRBV6-1 and TRBJ2-5; 7 bases are shared with TRBD2. CDR3 loop: CAAKTGLGWETQYF. For the CDR3, the DNA is TGTGCCGCCAAAACCGGACTAGGATGGGAGACCCAGTACTTC.